Included here is one T cell receptor (beta chain) sequence, with context. This clone was seen once. The antigen it binds to is not known. No base-level quality is on record; no much larger clone is a single base apart. The entry originates in a study of OX40 agonist ivuxolimab in advanced cancers. A note on the overall study: Ivuxolimab was a fully human IgG2 agonistic monoclonal antibody targeting the costimulatory receptor OX40 (CD134). Intravenous ivuxolimab was administered to patients every 2 weeks at six dose levels: 0.01, 0.1, 0.3, 1.5, 3 and 10 mg/kg. Of the approximately 50 patients in dose escalation, about 19 had hepatocellular carcinoma, about 15 had melanoma, 9 had renal cell carcinoma and 9 had head and neck cancer. In the dose-escalation cohort, approximately 82% of patients were male, and the mean age was roughly 60 years, with a range of roughly 23 to 85. Patients were allowed to have had prior anti-PD-1, anti-PD-L1 or anti-CTLA-4 therapy, and 40% of the dose-escalation patients had been treated with checkpoint inhibitors. Partial responses were achieved by three dose-escalation patients, of whom one had hepatocellular carcinoma and two had cutaneous melanoma. Peripheral TCRbeta sequencing aimed to test whether ivuxolimab altered TCR sequence diversity and caused clonal T-cell expansion. The paper describes the monotherapy dose-escalation part (N ≈ 52 patients) of the phase I trial of ivuxolimab.

For sequencing of the TCRbeta CDR3 region, genomic DNA was extracted from the sorted cells. TCRbeta CDR3 regions were sequenced using the immunoSEQ Assay. TCRdb stores this immuneACCESS table with in-frame sequences only. Part of the clones is absent; in the studies checked, under half of the shortfall reflects unresolved V genes, and no reason is known for the rest. The sample table lists 60,000 to 80,000 clones, over 80% of them with a count of one. Of the sample, almost 6% falls within the top ten clones. What the study reported, not specific to this receptor: At doses from 0.1 to 3.0 mg/kg, clonal expansion was seen in both CD4+ and CD8+ blood T cells between baseline and week 6. Partial responders in the 0.1-3.0 mg/kg groups had among the lowest normalized peripheral clonal expansion, especially among CD8+ T cells. Antigen specificity was not determined for the clonally expanded peripheral T cells. Low levels of normalized T-cell clonal expansion were also seen in some patients who did not respond. After ivuxolimab, CD8+ T cells had more expanded clones than CD4+ T cells on average.

The trial excluded patients who had a history of autoimmune disease or who were on systemic immunosuppression. Peripheral blood for TCR sequencing was collected from all dose cohorts at baseline, on cycle 4 day 1, and on cycle 7 day 1. Samples were obtained from an open-label, multicenter, first-in-human phase I dose-escalation trial of ivuxolimab. Adults with locally advanced or metastatic melanoma, renal cell carcinoma, hepatocellular carcinoma or head and neck squamous cell carcinoma were enrolled in the trial. Before TCR sequencing, CD4+ T cells and CD8+ T cells from peripheral blood were sorted into separate populations. The CDR3 spans 14 residues, from the cysteine through the phenylalanine. The sequence is cut down to CDR3 DNA, 42 bases in frame from base 1. In the germline V gene, CDR1 corresponds to SGHNT and CDR2 to YENEEA. V has 5 bases trimmed and J has 10 bases trimmed; junction bases matching no gene number 6.

Recombination connected TRBV11-3 to TRBJ2-1, with 12 junctional bases fitting TRBD2. The TCR originated in an adult with an advanced solid tumor such as melanoma, head and neck, liver or kidney cancer. Sequenced here: CD4+ or CD8+ T cells sorted from blood, sampled in a trial of the OX40 agonist ivuxolimab. The sequenced DNA is TGTGCCAGCAGCGCCACACTAGCGGGAGGAGAGCAGTTCTTC. This yields the protein CASSATLAGGEQFF.